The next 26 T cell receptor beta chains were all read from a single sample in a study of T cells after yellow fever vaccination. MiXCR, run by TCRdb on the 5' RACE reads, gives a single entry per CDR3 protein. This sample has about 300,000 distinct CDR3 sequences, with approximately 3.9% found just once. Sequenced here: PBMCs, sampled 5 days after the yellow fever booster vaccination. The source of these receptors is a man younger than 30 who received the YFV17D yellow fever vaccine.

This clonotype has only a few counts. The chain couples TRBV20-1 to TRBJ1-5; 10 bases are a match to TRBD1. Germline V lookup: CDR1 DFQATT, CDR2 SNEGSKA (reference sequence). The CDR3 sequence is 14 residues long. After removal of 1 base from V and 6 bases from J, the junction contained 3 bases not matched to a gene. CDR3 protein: CSARGDRGSQPQHF. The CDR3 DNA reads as TGCAGTGCTAGAGGGGACAGGGGCAGTCAGCCCCAGCATTTT.

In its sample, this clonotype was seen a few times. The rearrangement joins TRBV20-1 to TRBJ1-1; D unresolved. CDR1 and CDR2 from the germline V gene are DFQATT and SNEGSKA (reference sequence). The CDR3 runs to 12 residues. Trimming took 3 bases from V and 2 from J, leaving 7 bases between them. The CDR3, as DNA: TGCAGTGCTAGGCATGGTAACACTGAAGCTTTCTTT. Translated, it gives CSARHGNTEAFF.

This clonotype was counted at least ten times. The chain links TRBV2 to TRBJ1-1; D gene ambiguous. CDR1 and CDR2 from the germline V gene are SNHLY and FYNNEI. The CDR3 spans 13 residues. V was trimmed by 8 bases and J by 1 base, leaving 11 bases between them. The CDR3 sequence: CASEGIPNTEAFF. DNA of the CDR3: TGTGCCAGCGAGGGTATCCCGAACACTGAAGCTTTCTTT.

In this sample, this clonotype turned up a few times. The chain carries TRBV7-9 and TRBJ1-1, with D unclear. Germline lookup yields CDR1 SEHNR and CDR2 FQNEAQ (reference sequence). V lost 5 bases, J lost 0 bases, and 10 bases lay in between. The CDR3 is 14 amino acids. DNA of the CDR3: TGTGCCAGCAGCCCCAACCCGGTGAACACTGAAGCTTTCTTT. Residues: CASSPNPVNTEAFF.

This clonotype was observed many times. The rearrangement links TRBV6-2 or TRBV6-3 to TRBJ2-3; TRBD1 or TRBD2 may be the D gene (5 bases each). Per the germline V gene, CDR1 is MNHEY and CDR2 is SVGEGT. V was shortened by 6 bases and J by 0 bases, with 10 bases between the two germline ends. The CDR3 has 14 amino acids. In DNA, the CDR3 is TGTGCCAGCAGACGACGGGACAGCACAGATACGCAGTATTTT. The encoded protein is CASRRRDSTDTQYF.

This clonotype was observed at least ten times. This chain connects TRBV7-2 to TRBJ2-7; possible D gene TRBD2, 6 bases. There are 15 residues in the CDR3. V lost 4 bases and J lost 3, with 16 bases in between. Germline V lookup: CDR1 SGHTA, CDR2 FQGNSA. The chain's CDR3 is CASSSSASRDYEQYF. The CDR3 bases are TGTGCCAGCAGCTCTAGCGCCTCGAGGGACTACGAGCAGTACTTC.

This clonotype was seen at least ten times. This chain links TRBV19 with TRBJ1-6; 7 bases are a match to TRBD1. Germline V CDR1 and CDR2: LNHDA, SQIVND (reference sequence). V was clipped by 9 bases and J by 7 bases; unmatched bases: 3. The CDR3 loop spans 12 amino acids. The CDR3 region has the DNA TGTGCCAGCTCACAGGGGAATTCACCCCTCCACTTT. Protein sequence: CASSQGNSPLHF.

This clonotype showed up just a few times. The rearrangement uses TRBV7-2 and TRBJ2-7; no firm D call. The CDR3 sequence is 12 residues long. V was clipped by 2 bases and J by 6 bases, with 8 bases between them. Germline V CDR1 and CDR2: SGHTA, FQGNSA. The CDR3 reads CASSLRVSEQYF. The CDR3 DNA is TGTGCCAGCAGCTTAAGGGTGTCCGAGCAGTACTTC.

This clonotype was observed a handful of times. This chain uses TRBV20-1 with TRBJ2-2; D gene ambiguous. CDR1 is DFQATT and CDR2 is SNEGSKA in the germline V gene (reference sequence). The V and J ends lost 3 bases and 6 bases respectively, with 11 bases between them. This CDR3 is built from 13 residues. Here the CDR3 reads CSARPRKSGELFF. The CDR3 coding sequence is TGCAGTGCTAGGCCCCGAAAGTCCGGGGAGCTGTTTTTT.

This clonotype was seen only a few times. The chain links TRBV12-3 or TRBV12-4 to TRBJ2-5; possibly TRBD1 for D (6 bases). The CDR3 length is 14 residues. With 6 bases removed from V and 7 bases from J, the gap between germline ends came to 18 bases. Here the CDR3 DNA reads TGTGCCAGCAGAAACCTATACAGGGTAACGACCCAGTACTTC. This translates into CASRNLYRVTTQYF.

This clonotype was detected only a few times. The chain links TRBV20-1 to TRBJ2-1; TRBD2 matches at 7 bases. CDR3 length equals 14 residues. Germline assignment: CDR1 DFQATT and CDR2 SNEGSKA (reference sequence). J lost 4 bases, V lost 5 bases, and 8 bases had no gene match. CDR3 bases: TGCAGTGCTCGGGAGCGGGGTGTGTACAATGAGCAGTTCTTC. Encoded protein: CSARERGVYNEQFF.

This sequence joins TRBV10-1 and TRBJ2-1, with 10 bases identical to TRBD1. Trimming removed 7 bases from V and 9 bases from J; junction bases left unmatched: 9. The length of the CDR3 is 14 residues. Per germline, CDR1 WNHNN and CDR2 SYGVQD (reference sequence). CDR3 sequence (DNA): TGCGCCAGCACTGCGGACAGGGGGTTAGGTGAGCAGTTCTTC. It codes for CASTADRGLGEQFF.

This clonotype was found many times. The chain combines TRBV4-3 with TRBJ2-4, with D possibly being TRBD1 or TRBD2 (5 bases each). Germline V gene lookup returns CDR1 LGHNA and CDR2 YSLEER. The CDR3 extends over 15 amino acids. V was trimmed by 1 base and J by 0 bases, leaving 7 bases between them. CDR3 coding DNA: TGCGCCAGCAGCCAAGCGGGGCTAGCCAAAAACATTCAGTACTTC. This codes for CASSQAGLAKNIQYF.

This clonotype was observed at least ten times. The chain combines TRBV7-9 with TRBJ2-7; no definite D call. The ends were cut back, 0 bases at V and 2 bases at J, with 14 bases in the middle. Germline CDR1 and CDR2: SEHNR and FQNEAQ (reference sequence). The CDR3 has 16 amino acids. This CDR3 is CASSLARGKVAYEQYF. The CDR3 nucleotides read TGTGCCAGCAGCTTAGCGCGAGGTAAAGTAGCCTACGAGCAGTACTTC. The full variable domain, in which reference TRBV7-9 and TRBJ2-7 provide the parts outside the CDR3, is DTGVSQNPRHKITKRGQNVTFRCDPISEHNRLYWYRQTLGQGPEFLTYFQNEAQLEKSRLLSDRFSAERPKGSFSTLEIQRTEQGDSAMYLCASSLARGKVAYEQYFGPGTRLTVT.

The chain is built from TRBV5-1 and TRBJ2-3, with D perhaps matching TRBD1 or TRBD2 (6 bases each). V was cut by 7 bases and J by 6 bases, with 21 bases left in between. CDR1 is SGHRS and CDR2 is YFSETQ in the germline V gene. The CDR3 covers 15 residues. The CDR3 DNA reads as TGCGCCAGCCAGGCGGGGCAGGGGTCTTTTGATACGCAGTATTTT. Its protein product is CASQAGQGSFDTQYF.

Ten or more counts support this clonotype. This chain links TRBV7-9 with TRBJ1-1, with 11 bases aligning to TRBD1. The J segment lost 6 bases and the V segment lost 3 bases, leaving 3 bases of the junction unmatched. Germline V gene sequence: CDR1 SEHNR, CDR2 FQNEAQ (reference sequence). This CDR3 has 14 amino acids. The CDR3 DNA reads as TGTGCCAGCAGCTTCGGACAGGGGGCGGCTGAAGCTTTCTTT. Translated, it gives CASSFGQGAAEAFF.

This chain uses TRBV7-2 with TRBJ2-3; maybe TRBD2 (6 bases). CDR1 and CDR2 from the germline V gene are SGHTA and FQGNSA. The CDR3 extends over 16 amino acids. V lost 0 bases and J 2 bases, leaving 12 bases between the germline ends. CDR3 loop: CASSLALIAVTDTQYF. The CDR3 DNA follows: TGTGCCAGCAGCTTAGCGTTAATAGCGGTCACAGATACGCAGTATTTT.

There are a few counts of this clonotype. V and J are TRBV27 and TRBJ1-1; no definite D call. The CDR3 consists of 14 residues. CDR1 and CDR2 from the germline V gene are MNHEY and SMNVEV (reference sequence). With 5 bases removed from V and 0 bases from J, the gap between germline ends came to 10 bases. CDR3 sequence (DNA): TGTGCCAGCAGTCCAGTCCTCCTGAACACTGAAGCTTTCTTT. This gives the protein CASSPVLLNTEAFF.

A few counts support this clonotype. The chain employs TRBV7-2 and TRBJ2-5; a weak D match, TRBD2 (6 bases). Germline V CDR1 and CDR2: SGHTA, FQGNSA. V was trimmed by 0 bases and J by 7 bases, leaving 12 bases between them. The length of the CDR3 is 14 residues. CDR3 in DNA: TGTGCCAGCAGCTTAGCGGCTCGGGGAGGGACCCAGTACTTC. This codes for CASSLAARGGTQYF.

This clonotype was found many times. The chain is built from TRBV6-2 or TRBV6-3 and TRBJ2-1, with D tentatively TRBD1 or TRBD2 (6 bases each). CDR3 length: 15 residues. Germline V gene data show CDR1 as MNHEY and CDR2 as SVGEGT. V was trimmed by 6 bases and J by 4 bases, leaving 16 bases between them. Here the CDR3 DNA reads TGTGCCAGCAGCCTTAGGGGGACTTTGTACAATGAGCAGTTCTTC. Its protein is CASSLRGTLYNEQFF.

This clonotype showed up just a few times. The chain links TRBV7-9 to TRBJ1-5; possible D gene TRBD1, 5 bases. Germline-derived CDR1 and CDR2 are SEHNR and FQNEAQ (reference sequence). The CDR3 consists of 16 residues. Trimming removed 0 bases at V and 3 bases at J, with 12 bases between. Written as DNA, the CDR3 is TGTGCCAGCAGCTTAGCTGGGGACGGCCCCAATCAGCCCCAGCATTTT. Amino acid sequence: CASSLAGDGPNQPQHF.

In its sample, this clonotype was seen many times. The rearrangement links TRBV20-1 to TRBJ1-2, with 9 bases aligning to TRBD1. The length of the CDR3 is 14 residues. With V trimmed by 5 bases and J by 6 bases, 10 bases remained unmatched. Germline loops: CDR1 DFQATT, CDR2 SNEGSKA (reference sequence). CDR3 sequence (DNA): TGCAGTGCTCCTAGACTACAGGGGGCACATGGCTACACCTTC. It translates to CSAPRLQGAHGYTF.

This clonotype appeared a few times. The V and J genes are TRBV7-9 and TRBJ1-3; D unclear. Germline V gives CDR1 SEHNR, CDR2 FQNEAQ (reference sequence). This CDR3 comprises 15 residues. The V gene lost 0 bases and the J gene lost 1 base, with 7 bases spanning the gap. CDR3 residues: CASSLAPDSGNTIYF. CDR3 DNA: TGTGCCAGCAGCTTAGCGCCAGATTCTGGAAACACCATATATTTT.

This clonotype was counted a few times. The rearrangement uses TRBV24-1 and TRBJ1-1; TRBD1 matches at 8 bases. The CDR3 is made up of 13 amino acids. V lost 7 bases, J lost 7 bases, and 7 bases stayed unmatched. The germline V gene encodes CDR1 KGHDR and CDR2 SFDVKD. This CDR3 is CATRRQGSIEAFF. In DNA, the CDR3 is TGTGCCACCAGACGACAGGGGTCGATTGAAGCTTTCTTT.

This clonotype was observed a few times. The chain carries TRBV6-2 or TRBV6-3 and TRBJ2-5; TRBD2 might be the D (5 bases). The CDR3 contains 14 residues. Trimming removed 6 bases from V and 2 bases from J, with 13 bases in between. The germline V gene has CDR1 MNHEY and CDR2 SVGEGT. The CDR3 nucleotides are TGTGCCAGCAGCCTCCGGGATGTTCAAGAGACCCAGTACTTC. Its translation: CASSLRDVQETQYF.

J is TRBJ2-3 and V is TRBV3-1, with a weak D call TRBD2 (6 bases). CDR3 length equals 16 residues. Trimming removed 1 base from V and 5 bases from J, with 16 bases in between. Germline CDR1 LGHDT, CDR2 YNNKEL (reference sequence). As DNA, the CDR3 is TGTGCCAGCAGCCAAGGGGCGGGGCTACTGGGAGATACGCAGTATTTT. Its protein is CASSQGAGLLGDTQYF.